This T cell receptor beta chain was captured in a study of ipilimumab plus nivolumab after autologous stem cell transplantation. Study in general: Patients received a median of roughly 5 ipilimumab and roughly eight nivolumab doses. The DLBCL group included primary refractory and relapsed cases.

This CDR3 has 16 residues. J gave up 5 bases and V 5 bases, and 15 bases lay outside the gene matches. CDR1 is SGHRS and CDR2 is YFSETQ in the germline V gene. Starting 14 to 28 days after autologous transplant, ipilimumab 1 mg/kg was given. Only in-frame clones appear in the TCRdb table, and some are missing; sequencing was by immunoSEQ multiplex PCR. The sample records 15,000 to 20,000 clones, 81% being singletons. Study-wide results and limits: TCR repertoire, Treg phenotype and gut microbiota reportedly support more study of this approach.

By share, this clone counts as medium-sized. The antigen remains unidentified. The TCR sequence derives from a male donor with diffuse large B-cell lymphoma. The specimen comprised PBMCs, sampled in a trial of ipilimumab plus nivolumab as post-transplant consolidation. The J gene is TRBJ2-5, the V gene TRBV5-1; TRBD1 matches at 7 bases. The CDR3 DNA follows: TGCGCCAGCAGTTCACCGACAGGGCCTACTCGGGAGACCCAGTACTTC. Translated, it gives CASSSPTGPTRETQYF.